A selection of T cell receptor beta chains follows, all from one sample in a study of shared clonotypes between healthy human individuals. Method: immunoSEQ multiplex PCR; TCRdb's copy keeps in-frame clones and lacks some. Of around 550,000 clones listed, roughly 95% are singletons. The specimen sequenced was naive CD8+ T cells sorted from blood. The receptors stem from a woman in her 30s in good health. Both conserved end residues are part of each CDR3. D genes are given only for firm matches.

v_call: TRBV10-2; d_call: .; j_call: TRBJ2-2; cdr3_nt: TGCGCCAGCAGTGAGTCTTGGGGGGAAGGCACCGGGGAGCTGTTTTTT; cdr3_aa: CASSESWGEGTGELFF
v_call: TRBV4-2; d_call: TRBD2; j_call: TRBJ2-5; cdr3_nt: TGTGCCAGCAGCCGGTCGACCGGGCGGGAGGGTGTGGAGACCCAGTACTTC; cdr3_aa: CASSRSTGREGVETQYF
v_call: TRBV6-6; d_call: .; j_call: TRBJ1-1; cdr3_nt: TGTGCCAGCAGTTATGGGGGAAACACTGAAGCTTTCTTT; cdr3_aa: CASSYGGNTEAFF
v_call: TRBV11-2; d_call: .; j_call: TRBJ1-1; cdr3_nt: TGTGCCAGCAGCTTAATGGATGGAAGGGGACGTGGGACGAACACTGAAGCTTTCTTT; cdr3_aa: CASSLMDGRGRGTNTEAFF
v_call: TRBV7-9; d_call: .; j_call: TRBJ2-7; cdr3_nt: TGTGCCAGCAGCTCCGATCTGGTAGTCAGAGACGAGCAGTACTTC; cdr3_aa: CASSSDLVVRDEQYF
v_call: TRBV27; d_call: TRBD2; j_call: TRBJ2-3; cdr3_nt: TGTGCCAGCAGTTTAAGCGGGAGTGTTACAGATACGCAGTATTTT; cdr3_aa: CASSLSGSVTDTQYF
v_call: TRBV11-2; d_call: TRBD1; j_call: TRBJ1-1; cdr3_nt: TGTGCCAGCAGCTCCGAGAGGGGACAGGGGACTGCTGAAGCTTTCTTT; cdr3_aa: CASSSERGQGTAEAFF
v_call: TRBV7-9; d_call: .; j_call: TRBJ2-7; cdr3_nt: TGTGCCAGCAGCCACCCCCTAACCTACGAGCAGTACTTC; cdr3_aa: CASSHPLTYEQYF
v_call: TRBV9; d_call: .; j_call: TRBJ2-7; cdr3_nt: TGTGCCAGCAGCGCCGGGGGACAGTCCGAGCAGTACTTC; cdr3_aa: CASSAGGQSEQYF
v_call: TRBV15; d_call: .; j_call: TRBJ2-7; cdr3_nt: TGTGCCACCAGCAGAGATCGTTACATATCCTACGAGCAGTACTTC; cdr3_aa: CATSRDRYISYEQYF
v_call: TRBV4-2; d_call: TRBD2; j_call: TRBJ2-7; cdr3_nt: TGTGCCAGCAGCCACCGGGGACTAGCGGGAGGGTTCACAGAGTACGAGCAGTACTTC; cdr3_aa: CASSHRGLAGGFTEYEQYF